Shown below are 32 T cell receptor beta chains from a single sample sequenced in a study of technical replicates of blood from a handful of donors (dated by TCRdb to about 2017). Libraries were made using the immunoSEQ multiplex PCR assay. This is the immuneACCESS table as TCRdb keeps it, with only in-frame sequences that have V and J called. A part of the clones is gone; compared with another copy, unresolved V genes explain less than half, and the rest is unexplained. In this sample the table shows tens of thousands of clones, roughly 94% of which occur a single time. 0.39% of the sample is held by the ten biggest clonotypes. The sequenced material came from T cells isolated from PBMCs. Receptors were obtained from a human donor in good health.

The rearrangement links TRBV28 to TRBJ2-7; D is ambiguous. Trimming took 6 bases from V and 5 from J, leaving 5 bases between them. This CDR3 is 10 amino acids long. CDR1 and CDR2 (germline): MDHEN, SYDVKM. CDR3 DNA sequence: TGTGCCAGCAGGTCAAACGAGCAGTACTTC. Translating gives CASRSNEQYF.

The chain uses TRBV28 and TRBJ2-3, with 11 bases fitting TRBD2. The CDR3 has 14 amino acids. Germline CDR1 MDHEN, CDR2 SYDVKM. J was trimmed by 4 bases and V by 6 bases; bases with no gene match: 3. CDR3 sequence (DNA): TGTGCCAGCAGGACTAGCGGGAAGTCAGATACGCAGTATTTT. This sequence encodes CASRTSGKSDTQYF.

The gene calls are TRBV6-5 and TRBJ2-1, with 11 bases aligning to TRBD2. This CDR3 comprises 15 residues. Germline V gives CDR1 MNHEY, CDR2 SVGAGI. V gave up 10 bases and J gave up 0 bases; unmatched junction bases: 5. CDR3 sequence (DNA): TGTGCCACCCGCACTAGCGGGAGCTCCTACAATGAGCAGTTCTTC. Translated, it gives CATRTSGSSYNEQFF.

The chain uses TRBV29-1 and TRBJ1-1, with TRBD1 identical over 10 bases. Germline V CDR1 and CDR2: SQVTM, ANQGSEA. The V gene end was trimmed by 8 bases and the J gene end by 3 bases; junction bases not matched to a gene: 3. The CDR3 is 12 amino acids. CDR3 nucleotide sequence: TGCAGCTTGGGACAGGGGTACACTGAAGCTTTCTTT. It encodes CSLGQGYTEAFF.

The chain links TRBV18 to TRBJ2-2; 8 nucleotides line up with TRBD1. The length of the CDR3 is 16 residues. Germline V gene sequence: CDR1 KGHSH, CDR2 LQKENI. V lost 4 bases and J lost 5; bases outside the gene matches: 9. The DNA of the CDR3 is TGTGCCAGCTCACGCCTCGGACAGGGCATAACCGGGGAGCTGTTTTTT. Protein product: CASSRLGQGITGELFF.

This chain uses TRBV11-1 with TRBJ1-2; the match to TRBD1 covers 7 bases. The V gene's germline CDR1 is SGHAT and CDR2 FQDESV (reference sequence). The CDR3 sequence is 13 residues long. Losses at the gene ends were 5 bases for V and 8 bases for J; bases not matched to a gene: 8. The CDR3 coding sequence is TGTGCCAGCAGCGCGAGTGTAGGGGGCGGCTACACCTTC. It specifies CASSASVGGGYTF.

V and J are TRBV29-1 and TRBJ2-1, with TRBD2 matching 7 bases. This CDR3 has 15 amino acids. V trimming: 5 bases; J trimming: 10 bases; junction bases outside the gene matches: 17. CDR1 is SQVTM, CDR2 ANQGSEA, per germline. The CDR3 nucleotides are TGCAGCGTTAATATTGCGGCGGGAGATTCCAGGGAGCAGTTCTTC. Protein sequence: CSVNIAAGDSREQFF.

CDR3: CASSLGTGTSGLTDTQYF. The CDR3 region has the DNA TGTGCCAGCAGCTTAGGAACCGGGACTAGCGGGCTTACAGATACGCAGTATTTT. The J gene is TRBJ2-3, the V gene TRBV11-2, with 12 bases that match TRBD2. The germline V gene has CDR1 SGHAT and CDR2 FQNNGV. V lost 1 base to trimming and J lost 3 bases; unmatched junction nucleotides: 8. This CDR3 region has 18 residues. Full variable domain (missing parts from reference TRBV11-2 and TRBJ2-3): EAGVAQSPRYKIIEKRQSVAFWCNPISGHATLYWYQQILGQGPKLLIQFQNNGVVDDSQLPKDRFSAERLKGVDSTLKIQPAKLEDSAVYLCASSLGTGTSGLTDTQYFGPGTRLTVL.

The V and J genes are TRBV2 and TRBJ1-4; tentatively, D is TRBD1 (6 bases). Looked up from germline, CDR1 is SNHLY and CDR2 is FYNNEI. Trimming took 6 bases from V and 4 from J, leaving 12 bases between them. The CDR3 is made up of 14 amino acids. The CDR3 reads CASRPDRFNEKLFF. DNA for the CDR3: TGTGCCAGCAGGCCCGACAGGTTTAATGAAAAACTGTTTTTT.

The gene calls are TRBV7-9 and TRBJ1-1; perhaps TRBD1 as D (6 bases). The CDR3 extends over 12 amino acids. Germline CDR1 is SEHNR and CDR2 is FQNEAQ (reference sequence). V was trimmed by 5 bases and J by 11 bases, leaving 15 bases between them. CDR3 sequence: CASSIGTRGAFF. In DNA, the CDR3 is TGTGCCAGCAGCATTGGGACAAGGGGGGCTTTCTTT.

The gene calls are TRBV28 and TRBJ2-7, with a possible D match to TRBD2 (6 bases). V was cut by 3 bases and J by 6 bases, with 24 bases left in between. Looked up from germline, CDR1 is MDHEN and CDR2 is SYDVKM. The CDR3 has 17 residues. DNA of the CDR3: TGTGCCAGCAGTTTCACGGGACTCCACACAGATTTCTGCGAGCAGTACTTC. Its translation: CASSFTGLHTDFCEQYF.

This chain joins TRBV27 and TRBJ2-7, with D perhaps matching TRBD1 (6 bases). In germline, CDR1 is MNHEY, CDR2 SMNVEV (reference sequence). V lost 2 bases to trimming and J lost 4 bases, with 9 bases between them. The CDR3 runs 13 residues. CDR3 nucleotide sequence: TGTGCCAGCAGTTTAAGGACAGCTTACGAGCAGTACTTC. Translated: CASSLRTAYEQYF.

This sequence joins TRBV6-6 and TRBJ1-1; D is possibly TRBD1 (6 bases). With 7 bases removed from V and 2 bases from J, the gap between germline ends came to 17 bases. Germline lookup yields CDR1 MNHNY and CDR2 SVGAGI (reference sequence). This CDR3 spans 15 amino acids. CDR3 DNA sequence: TGTGCCAGCACCTACCCCCCACAGGGAAACACTGAAGCTTTCTTT. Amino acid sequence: CASTYPPQGNTEAFF.

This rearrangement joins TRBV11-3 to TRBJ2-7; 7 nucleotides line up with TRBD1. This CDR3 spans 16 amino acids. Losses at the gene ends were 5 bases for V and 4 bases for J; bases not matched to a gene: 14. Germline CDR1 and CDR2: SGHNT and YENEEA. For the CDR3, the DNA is TGTGCCAGCAGCCCCCGACAGGGCCCCTCTACTTACGAGCAGTACTTC. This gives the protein CASSPRQGPSTYEQYF.

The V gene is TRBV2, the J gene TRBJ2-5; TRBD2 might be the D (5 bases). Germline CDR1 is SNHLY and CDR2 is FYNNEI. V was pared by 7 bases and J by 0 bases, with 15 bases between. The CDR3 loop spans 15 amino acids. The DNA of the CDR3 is TGTGCCAGCATAAAGACTACCGATTACCAAGAGACCCAGTACTTC. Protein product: CASIKTTDYQETQYF.

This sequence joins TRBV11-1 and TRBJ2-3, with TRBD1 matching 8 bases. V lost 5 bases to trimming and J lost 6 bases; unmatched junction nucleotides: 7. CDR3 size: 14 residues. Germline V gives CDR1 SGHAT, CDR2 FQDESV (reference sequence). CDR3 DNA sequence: TGTGCCAGCAGCGCAGCAGGGGGCTTGGATACGCAGTATTTT. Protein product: CASSAAGGLDTQYF.

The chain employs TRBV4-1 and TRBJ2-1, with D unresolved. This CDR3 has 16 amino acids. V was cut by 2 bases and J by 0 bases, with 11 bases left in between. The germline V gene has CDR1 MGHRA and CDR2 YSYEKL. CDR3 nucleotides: TGCGCCAGCAGCCAAAATGAGGCGTACTCCTACAATGAGCAGTTCTTC. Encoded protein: CASSQNEAYSYNEQFF.

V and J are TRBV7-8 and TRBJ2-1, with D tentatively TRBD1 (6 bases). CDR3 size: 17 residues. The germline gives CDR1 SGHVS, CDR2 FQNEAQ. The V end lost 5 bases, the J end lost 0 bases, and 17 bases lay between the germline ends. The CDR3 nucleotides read TGTGCCAGCAGCGTAGTTGGGACATTGAGCTCCTACAATGAGCAGTTCTTC. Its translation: CASSVVGTLSSYNEQFF.

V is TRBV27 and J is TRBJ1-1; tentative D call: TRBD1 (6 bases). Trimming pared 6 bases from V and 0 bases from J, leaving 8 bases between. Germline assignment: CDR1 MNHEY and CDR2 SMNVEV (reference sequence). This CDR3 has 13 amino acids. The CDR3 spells CASRDSMNTEAFF. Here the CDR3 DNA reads TGTGCCAGCAGGGACAGCATGAACACTGAAGCTTTCTTT.

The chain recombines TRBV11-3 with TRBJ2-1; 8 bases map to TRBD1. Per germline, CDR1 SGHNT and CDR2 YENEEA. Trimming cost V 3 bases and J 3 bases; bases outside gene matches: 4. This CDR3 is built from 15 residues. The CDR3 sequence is CASSFDRGFYNEQFF. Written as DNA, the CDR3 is TGTGCCAGCAGCTTCGACAGGGGTTTCTACAATGAGCAGTTCTTC. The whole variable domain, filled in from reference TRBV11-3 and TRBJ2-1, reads EAGVVQSPRYKIIEKKQPVAFWCNPISGHNTLYWYLQNLGQGPELLIRYENEEAVDDSQLPKDRFSAERLKGVDSTLKIQPAELGDSAVYLCASSFDRGFYNEQFFGPGTRLTVL.

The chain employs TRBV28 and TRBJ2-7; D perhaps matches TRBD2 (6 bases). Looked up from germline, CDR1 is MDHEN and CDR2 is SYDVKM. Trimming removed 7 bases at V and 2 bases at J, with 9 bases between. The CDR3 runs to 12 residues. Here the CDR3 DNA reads TGTGCCAGCACTAGCGTCACCTACGAGCAGTACTTC. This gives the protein CASTSVTYEQYF.

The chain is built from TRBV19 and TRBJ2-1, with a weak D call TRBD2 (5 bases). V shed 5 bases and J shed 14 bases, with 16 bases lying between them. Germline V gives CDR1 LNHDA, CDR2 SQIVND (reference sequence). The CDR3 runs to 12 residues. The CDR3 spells CASSGEREEKFF. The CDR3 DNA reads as TGTGCCAGTAGTGGTGAACGGGAAGAGAAGTTCTTC.

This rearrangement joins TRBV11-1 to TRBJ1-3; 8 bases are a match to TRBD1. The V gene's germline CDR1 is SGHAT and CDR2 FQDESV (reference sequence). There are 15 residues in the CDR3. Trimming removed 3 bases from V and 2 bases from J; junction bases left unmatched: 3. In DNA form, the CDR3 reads TGTGCCAGCAGCTTCCAGGGGGCAACTGGAAACACCATATATTTT. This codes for CASSFQGATGNTIYF.

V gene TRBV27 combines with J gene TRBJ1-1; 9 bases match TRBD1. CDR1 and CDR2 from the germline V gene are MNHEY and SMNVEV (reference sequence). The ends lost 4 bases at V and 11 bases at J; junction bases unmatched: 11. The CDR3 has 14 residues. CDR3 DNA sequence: TGTGCCAGCAGTTGGGGAACAGGGGGCGCCGACGCTTTCTTT. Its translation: CASSWGTGGADAFF.

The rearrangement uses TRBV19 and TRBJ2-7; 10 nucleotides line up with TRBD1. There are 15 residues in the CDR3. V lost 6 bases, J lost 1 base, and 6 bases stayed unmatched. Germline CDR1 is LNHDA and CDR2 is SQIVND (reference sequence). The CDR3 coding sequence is TGTGCCAGTAGCCTCCGGGACAGGGGATCCTACGAGCAGTACTTC. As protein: CASSLRDRGSYEQYF.

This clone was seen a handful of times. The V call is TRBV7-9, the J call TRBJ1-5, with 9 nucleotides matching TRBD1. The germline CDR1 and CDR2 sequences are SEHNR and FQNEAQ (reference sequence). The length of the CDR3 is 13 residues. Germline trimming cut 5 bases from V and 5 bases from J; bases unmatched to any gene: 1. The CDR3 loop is CASSRTGDQPQHF. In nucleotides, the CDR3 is TGTGCCAGCAGCCGGACAGGGGATCAGCCCCAGCATTTT.

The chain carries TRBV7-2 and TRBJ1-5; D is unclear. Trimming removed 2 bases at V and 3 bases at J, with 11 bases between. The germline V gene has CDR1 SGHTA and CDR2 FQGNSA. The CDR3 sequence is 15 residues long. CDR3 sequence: CASSLSLLANQPQHF. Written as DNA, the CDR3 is TGTGCCAGCAGCTTAAGTCTCCTAGCCAATCAGCCCCAGCATTTT.

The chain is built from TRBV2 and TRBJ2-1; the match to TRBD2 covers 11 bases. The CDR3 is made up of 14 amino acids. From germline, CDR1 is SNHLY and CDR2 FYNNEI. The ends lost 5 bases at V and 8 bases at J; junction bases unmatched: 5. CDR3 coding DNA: TGTGCCAGCAGTCACACTAGCGGGGGAGATGAGCAGTTCTTC. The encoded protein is CASSHTSGGDEQFF.

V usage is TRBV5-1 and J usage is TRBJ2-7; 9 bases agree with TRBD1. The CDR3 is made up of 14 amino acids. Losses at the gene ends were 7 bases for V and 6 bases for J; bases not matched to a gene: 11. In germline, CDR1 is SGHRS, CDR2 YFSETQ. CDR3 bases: TGCGCCAGCTGCCGCGGACAGGGGCTTTGCGAGCAGTACTTC. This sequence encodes CASCRGQGLCEQYF.

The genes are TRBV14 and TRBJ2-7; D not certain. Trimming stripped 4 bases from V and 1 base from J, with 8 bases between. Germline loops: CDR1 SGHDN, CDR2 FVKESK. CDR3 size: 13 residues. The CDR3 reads CASSPLTSYEQYF. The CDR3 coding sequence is TGTGCCAGCAGCCCCTTGACTTCCTACGAGCAGTACTTC. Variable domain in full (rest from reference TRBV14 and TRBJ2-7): EAGVTQFPSHSVIEKGQTVTLRCDPISGHDNLYWYRRVMGKEIKFLLHFVKESKQDESGMPNNRFLAERTGGTYSTLKVQPAELEDSGVYFCASSPLTSYEQYFGPGTRLTVT.

The CDR3 nucleotides read TGTGCCTGGAGTGCCTTAACAGGGGCTAACTATGGCTACACCTTC. Translation gives CAWSALTGANYGYTF. V and J are TRBV30 and TRBJ1-2, with 7 bases fitting TRBD1. The germline gives CDR1 GTSNPN, CDR2 SVGIG (reference sequence). The CDR3 totals 15 residues. V gave up 1 base and J gave up 0 bases; unmatched junction bases: 5.

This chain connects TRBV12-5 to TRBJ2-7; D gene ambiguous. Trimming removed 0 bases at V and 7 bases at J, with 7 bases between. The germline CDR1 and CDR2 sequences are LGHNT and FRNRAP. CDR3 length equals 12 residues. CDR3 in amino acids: CASGLVLREQYF. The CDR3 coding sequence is TGTGCTAGTGGTTTGGTACTCCGAGAGCAGTACTTC.